This TCR beta chain was recorded in a study of T-cell reconstitution after alpha-beta-depleted transplantation in children. Study-wide results and caveats: The study traced high day-60 TCRbeta diversity in some patients to surviving recipient T cells and thymic progenitors. Diversity and T-cell counts at one year after transplant derived mostly from new T cells. As was reported, about two months after transplant, alpha-beta T cells came from several hundred expanded graft clones.

Unique molecular identifiers featured in how the TCRbeta library was prepared. TCRdb re-analysed the PCR reads in MiXCR, keeping a single row per CDR3 protein. Of about 510,000 distinct CDR3 sequences in the sample, 9.5% to 12% are singletons; the top ten hold roughly 15%. The CDR3 extends over 14 amino acids. V was pared by 5 bases and J by 4 bases, with 8 bases of the junction left unmatched. Germline loops: CDR1 DFQATT, CDR2 SNEGSKA (reference sequence). This clonotype was seen more than once but under ten times. Antigen: not known. V is TRBV20-1 and J is TRBJ2-5; 9 bases fit TRBD2. The sequencing here drew on PBMCs, mostly from graft donor cells, taken 180 days after TCRalphabeta/CD19-depleted stem cell transplant. The receptor was derived from a female patient aged 2-10 years who had a stem cell transplant for aplastic anemia, so the T cells may come from the graft donor. CDR3 coding DNA: TGCAGTGCTTCTTCGGGACTAGCCTCAGAGACCCAGTACTTC. This encodes CSASSGLASETQYF.